This entry lists 19 T cell receptor beta chains sequenced from one sample in a study of cytomegalovirus exposure and HLA in healthy donors. The PCR made use of 60 Vbeta and 13 Jbeta primers. Method: immunoSEQ multiplex PCR; TCRdb's copy keeps in-frame clones and lacks some. Of 150,000 to 180,000 clones in the sample, around 79% were seen once. Sequencing used PBMCs. The receptor source for this set is a man aged 25 to 40 in good health and CMV-seropositive.

CDR3 in amino acids: CASKISRGTNYGYTF. The CDR3 nucleotides are TGTGCCAGCAAAATATCCAGGGGTACGAACTATGGCTACACCTTC. The rearrangement uses TRBV27 and TRBJ1-2, with D tentatively TRBD1 (6 bases). From germline, CDR1 is MNHEY and CDR2 SMNVEV (reference sequence). Trimming left V 7 bases short and J 2 bases short, with 17 bases between. CDR3 size: 15 residues.

The J gene is TRBJ2-7, the V gene TRBV6-6; perhaps TRBD1 as D (6 bases). CDR3 length: 12 residues. Germline lookup yields CDR1 MNHNY and CDR2 SVGAGI (reference sequence). Between the trimmed V and J ends, which lost 0 bases and 7 bases, there was a span of 7 bases. In DNA form, the CDR3 reads TGTGCCAGCAGTTACTCAGGGGGTGAGCAGTACTTC. It translates to CASSYSGGEQYF.

This rearrangement joins TRBV28 to TRBJ2-7; 13 nucleotides agree with TRBD2. Germline CDR1 reads MDHEN; CDR2 reads SYDVKM. This CDR3 is built from 16 residues. V lost 1 base, J lost 3 bases, and 3 bases stayed unmatched. As DNA, the CDR3 is TGTGCCAGCAGTTTATCTGGGACTAGCGGGATCTACGAGCAGTACTTC. Amino acid sequence: CASSLSGTSGIYEQYF. Combining the CDR3 with reference TRBV28 and TRBJ2-7 gives the whole variable domain DVKVTQSSRYLVKRTGEKVFLECVQDMDHENMFWYRQDPGLGLRLIYFSYDVKMKEKGDIPEGYSVSREKKERFSLILESASTNQTSMYLCASSLSGTSGIYEQYFGPGTRLTVT.

This sequence joins TRBV29-1 and TRBJ2-1; weak D call: TRBD1 (6 bases). This CDR3 contains 12 residues. Trimming took off 4 bases at V and 9 bases at J, with 13 bases between the two ends. The germline gives CDR1 SQVTM, CDR2 ANQGSEA. The CDR3 DNA sequence: TGCAGCGTTGCAGGGGCGGCAGGTGAGCAGTTCTTC. This codes for CSVAGAAGEQFF.

The gene calls are TRBV5-5 and TRBJ2-7; possibly TRBD2 for D (6 bases). Germline V gene lookup returns CDR1 SGHKS and CDR2 YYEKEE (reference sequence). The V end lost 4 bases, the J end lost 6 bases, and 17 bases lay between the germline ends. This CDR3 is 14 amino acids long. For the CDR3, the DNA is TGTGCCAGCAGCCCGCGGCGGGAAGCTAGCGAGCAGTACTTC. Its protein product is CASSPRREASEQYF.

The rearrangement uses TRBV5-1 and TRBJ2-7; TRBD2 might be the D (5 bases). Trimming took 0 bases from V and 8 from J, leaving 15 bases between them. The CDR3 contains 14 residues. CDR1 SGHRS and CDR2 YFSETQ come from the germline V gene. The CDR3 protein is CASSLEGSTGKQYF. The CDR3 DNA follows: TGCGCCAGCAGCTTGGAAGGCTCGACGGGGAAGCAGTACTTC.

In this sample, this clone turned up once. This chain uses TRBV19 with TRBJ2-2; TRBD1 is a possible D gene (6 bases). CDR3 size: 16 residues. V was pared by 7 bases and J by 1 base, with 16 bases between. In germline, CDR1 is LNHDA, CDR2 SQIVND (reference sequence). Here the CDR3 reads CASTYSQGQNTGELFF. CDR3 DNA: TGTGCCAGTACGTATTCCCAGGGGCAGAACACCGGGGAGCTGTTTTTT. Full variable domain (outside the CDR3, taken from reference TRBV19 and TRBJ2-2): DGGITQSPKYLFRKEGQNVTLSCEQNLNHDAMYWYRQDPGQGLRLIYYSQIVNDFQKGDIAEGYSVSREKKESFPLTVTSAQKNPTAFYLCASTYSQGQNTGELFFGEGSRLTVL.

The chain is built from TRBV6-5 and TRBJ1-3; TRBD1 matches at 7 bases. The CDR3 is 13 amino acids. From germline, CDR1 is MNHEY and CDR2 SVGAGI. The V segment lost 8 bases and the J segment 7 bases; nucleotides outside the gene matches: 8. CDR3 DNA sequence: TGTGCCAGCGGACGATCGACAGGGAACACCATATATTTT. Its protein product is CASGRSTGNTIYF.

V gene TRBV5-4 combines with J gene TRBJ2-3, with TRBD1 matching 7 bases. The CDR3 has 16 amino acids. V lost 3 bases to trimming and J lost 2 bases; unmatched junction nucleotides: 9. Per the germline V gene, CDR1 is SGHNT and CDR2 is YYREEE (reference sequence). CDR3 sequence: CASSSRAQGTTDTQYF. The DNA for the CDR3 is TGTGCCAGCAGCTCCCGCGCACAGGGGACCACAGATACGCAGTATTTT.

The chain joins TRBV30 to TRBJ1-6; possible D gene TRBD1, 5 bases. The CDR3 is 15 amino acids. In germline, CDR1 is GTSNPN, CDR2 SVGIG (reference sequence). V lost 7 bases, J lost 6 bases, and 19 bases lay in between. The CDR3 loop is CASNRGYTSNSPLHF. The CDR3 bases are TGTGCCTCCAACCGGGGGTACACCTCTAATTCACCCCTCCACTTT.

V and J are TRBV9 and TRBJ1-4, with a possible D match to TRBD1 (6 bases). This CDR3 spans 18 amino acids. The germline V gene has CDR1 SGDLS and CDR2 YYNGEE. V dropped 7 bases and J dropped 0 bases, with 22 bases sitting between them. CDR3 loop: CASAQGRGKAPTNEKLFF. The DNA of the CDR3 is TGTGCCAGCGCCCAGGGAAGGGGGAAGGCCCCAACTAATGAAAAACTGTTTTTT.

The CDR3 DNA follows: TGTGCCAGCAGGACGATAACAGGGATTTTTACCTACGAGCAGTACTTC. Its protein is CASRTITGIFTYEQYF. The chain joins TRBV28 to TRBJ2-7; a weak D match, TRBD1 (6 bases). The CDR3 covers 16 residues. From germline, CDR1 is MDHEN and CDR2 SYDVKM. Trimming cost V 6 bases and J 2 bases, with 20 bases left between them. Full variable domain (missing parts from reference TRBV28 and TRBJ2-7): DVKVTQSSRYLVKRTGEKVFLECVQDMDHENMFWYRQDPGLGLRLIYFSYDVKMKEKGDIPEGYSVSREKKERFSLILESASTNQTSMYLCASRTITGIFTYEQYFGPGTRLTVT.

The chain links TRBV30 to TRBJ1-3, with 8 positions matching TRBD1. The V and J ends lost 3 bases and 0 bases, in that order; junction bases with no gene match: 4. The CDR3 runs 15 residues. Looked up from germline, CDR1 is GTSNPN and CDR2 is SVGIG (reference sequence). The CDR3 region has the DNA TGTGCCTGGAGGACGGGACAGGCCTCTGGAAACACCATATATTTT. Its translation is CAWRTGQASGNTIYF.

This clone was seen a handful of times. In DNA form, the CDR3 reads TGTGCCAGCAGTTCGTGGGCAGCGGGGGGCGGGGAAGAGACCCAGTACTTC. It is translated as CASSSWAAGGGEETQYF. V usage is TRBV27 and J usage is TRBJ2-5, with 9 positions matching TRBD2. J was trimmed by 3 bases and V by 4 bases; bases with no gene match: 12. Germline V gene lookup returns CDR1 MNHEY and CDR2 SMNVEV (reference sequence). The CDR3 contains 17 residues.

J is TRBJ1-5 and V is TRBV6-5; D is perhaps TRBD1 (5 bases). This CDR3 contains 14 residues. The germline V gene has CDR1 MNHEY and CDR2 SVGAGI. Trimming stripped 3 bases from V and 7 bases from J, with 13 bases between. The DNA of the CDR3 is TGTGCCAGCAGTTATCAGGGAGGAGGACAGCCCCAGCATTTT. It encodes CASSYQGGGQPQHF.

The chain links TRBV2 to TRBJ2-1; unclear D gene. Germline CDR1 SNHLY, CDR2 FYNNEI. With 4 bases removed from V and 5 bases from J, the gap between germline ends came to 9 bases. The CDR3 consists of 13 residues. The CDR3 spells CASSGLTDNEQFF. The CDR3 bases are TGTGCCAGCAGTGGGCTTACAGACAATGAGCAGTTCTTC.

The rearrangement links TRBV19 to TRBJ1-2; TRBD1 might be the D (6 bases). Germline V gene lookup returns CDR1 LNHDA and CDR2 SQIVND (reference sequence). The germline V and J ends were trimmed by 1 base and 0 bases, with 9 bases remaining between them. The CDR3 has 15 amino acids. CDR3 bases: TGTGCCAGTAGTATAGTTGGACAGACTAACTATGGCTACACCTTC. Its protein product is CASSIVGQTNYGYTF.

This rearrangement joins TRBV19 to TRBJ2-7; 7 nucleotides align to TRBD1. Germline values: CDR1 LNHDA, CDR2 SQIVND (reference sequence). J lost 6 bases, V lost 6 bases, and 8 bases had no gene match. This CDR3 region has 13 residues. CDR3 amino acids: CASRGRQGAEQYF. The DNA of the CDR3 is TGTGCCAGTAGGGGCAGACAGGGAGCCGAGCAGTACTTC.

The genes are TRBV13 and TRBJ2-2; weak D call: TRBD2 (5 bases). Germline assignment: CDR1 PRHDT and CDR2 FYEKMQ (reference sequence). Trimming shortened V by 3 bases and J by 3 bases, and 20 bases separated the two germline ends. This CDR3 contains 18 residues. For the CDR3, the DNA is TGTGCCAGCAGCTTCACTGTCGGCGGGTACGACGACACCGGGGAGCTGTTTTTT. Its translation: CASSFTVGGYDDTGELFF.